The subject of this entry is one TCR beta chain. Germline loops: CDR1 DFQATT, CDR2 SNEGSKA (reference sequence). With 5 bases removed from V and 2 bases from J, the gap between germline ends came to 7 bases. The CDR3 runs to 11 residues. One entry per CDR3 protein, called by TCRdb with MiXCR from the reads. Of about 460,000 distinct CDR3 sequences in the sample, about 11% were seen once. This record belongs to a study of T cell repertoires in cytomegalovirus infection. On the study more broadly: CMV infection together with matching HLA type was indicated by public TCR beta signatures.

What was sequenced was PBMCs. This chain connects TRBV20-1 to TRBJ2-7; D unclear. This clonotype was obtained from a human donor in good health (CMV status not recorded). Some clones in this sample may be carry-over from other donors' samples. The CDR3 region is CSAYKAYEQYF. In DNA, the CDR3 is TGCAGTGCTTACAAGGCCTACGAGCAGTACTTC.